The 24 T cell receptor beta chains below were found in one sample sequenced in a study of cytomegalovirus exposure and HLA in healthy donors. PCR primers comprised 60 Vbeta and 13 Jbeta primers. Some clones are missing from TCRdb's copy, which holds only in-frame ones; the method was immunoSEQ multiplex PCR. In the table there are over 200,000 clones, almost 85% of which are singletons. What was sequenced was PBMCs. The origin of the receptors is a woman aged 40 to 50 in good health and CMV-seronegative.

V is TRBV11-1 and J is TRBJ2-3; TRBD1 aligns across 10 bases. After removal of 5 bases from V and 2 bases from J, the junction contained 4 bases not matched to a gene. In germline, CDR1 is SGHAT, CDR2 FQDESV (reference sequence). The CDR3 spans 15 residues. The CDR3, as DNA: TGTGCCAGCAGCCCCGGGACAGGGGACACAGATACGCAGTATTTT. Its protein is CASSPGTGDTDTQYF.

The V gene is TRBV12-5, the J gene TRBJ1-1, with a tentative D call TRBD1 (6 bases). The V and J ends lost 6 bases and 3 bases respectively, with 17 bases between them. The CDR3 spans 15 residues. Germline V lookup: CDR1 LGHNT, CDR2 FRNRAP. CDR3 nucleotides: TGTGCTAGTGGGGCAGTGGGGGGGCACTACACTGAAGCTTTCTTT. Translated: CASGAVGGHYTEAFF.

This rearrangement joins TRBV4-1 to TRBJ1-1; D is unresolved. This CDR3 is built from 16 residues. Per the germline V gene, CDR1 is MGHRA and CDR2 is YSYEKL. Trimming took off 0 bases at V and 0 bases at J, with 11 bases between the two ends. The CDR3 region has the DNA TGCGCCAGCAGCCAAGATTCCCCACAGCTGAACACTGAAGCTTTCTTT. Encoded protein: CASSQDSPQLNTEAFF.

The chain recombines TRBV5-4 with TRBJ1-3; 7 nucleotides align to TRBD1. The germline V gene encodes CDR1 SGHNT and CDR2 YYREEE (reference sequence). The CDR3 contains 16 residues. V dropped 8 bases and J dropped 4; count of bases not matched to a gene: 15. CDR3 sequence: CASSPDRTIFGNTIYF. The CDR3 nucleotides read TGTGCCAGTTCCCCGGACAGGACCATTTTCGGAAACACCATATATTTT. Filled out from reference TRBV5-4 and TRBJ1-3, the complete variable domain reads ETGVTQSPTHLIKTRGQQVTLRCSSQSGHNTVSWYQQALGQGPQFIFQYYREEENGRGNFPPRFSGLQFPNYSSELNVNALELDDSALYLCASSPDRTIFGNTIYFGEGSWLTVV.

V gene TRBV7-8 combines with J gene TRBJ2-7, with D unresolved. V was clipped by 3 bases and J by 2 bases, with 11 bases between them. The CDR3 is 14 residues long. CDR1 SGHVS and CDR2 FQNEAQ come from the germline V gene. Here the CDR3 reads CASSFHLSTYEQYF. CDR3 sequence (DNA): TGTGCCAGCAGCTTCCACCTCTCTACCTACGAGCAGTACTTC.

The rearrangement joins TRBV5-1 to TRBJ2-5; tentative D call: TRBD1 (5 bases). The J call could be wrong; TRBJ2-7 is a better fit for the DNA end. This CDR3 contains 15 residues. Germline V gene lookup returns CDR1 SGHRS and CDR2 YFSETQ. The CDR3 DNA reads TGCGCCAGCAGCTTGGCCCTGGACAACACCTACGAGCAGTACTTC. The encoded protein is CASSLALDNTYEQYF.

The count of this clone is one. The V gene is TRBV10-3, the J gene TRBJ2-5; 7 bases map to TRBD1. J gave up 5 bases and V 10 bases, and 10 bases lay outside the gene matches. This CDR3 is built from 13 residues. Germline CDR1 ENHRY, CDR2 SYGVKD. CDR3 in amino acids: CASTGERWETQYF. CDR3 sequence (DNA): TGTGCCAGTACAGGGGAGAGGTGGGAGACCCAGTACTTC.

This clone was observed a handful of times. V is TRBV6-6 and J is TRBJ2-7; the D gene is possibly TRBD1 (6 bases). Germline assignment: CDR1 MNHNY and CDR2 SVGAGI (reference sequence). Trimming took 6 bases from V and 3 from J, leaving 15 bases between them. This CDR3 contains 14 residues. The CDR3 DNA is TGTGCCAGCAGACCCGGGACACCCAACTACGAGCAGTACTTC. Translated: CASRPGTPNYEQYF.

V gene TRBV9 combines with J gene TRBJ2-5, with a tentative D call TRBD1 (6 bases). The germline V gene has CDR1 SGDLS and CDR2 YYNGEE. This CDR3 has 13 residues. V was cut by 4 bases and J by 4 bases, with 11 bases left in between. The CDR3 DNA sequence: TGTGCCAGCAGCCCAGGGGTGGTAGAGACCCAGTACTTC. Its translation: CASSPGVVETQYF.

The rearrangement uses TRBV18 and TRBJ2-1; a weak D match, TRBD2 (7 bases). V lost 3 bases, J lost 2 bases, and 11 bases lay in between. Germline V gives CDR1 KGHSH, CDR2 LQKENI. The CDR3 runs to 15 residues. The CDR3 DNA follows: TGTGCCAGCTCACCCCGCGGGGGCGCCTACAATGAGCAGTTCTTC. It translates to CASSPRGGAYNEQFF.

This chain joins TRBV29-1 and TRBJ1-6; D gene uncertain. Germline CDR1 and CDR2: SQVTM and ANQGSEA. Trimming left V 1 base short and J 16 bases short, with 11 bases between. There are 11 residues in the CDR3. As DNA, the CDR3 is TGCAGCGTTGAAGTCGGACTCCGTCTCCACTTT. Encoded protein: CSVEVGLRLHF.

The rearrangement uses TRBV30 and TRBJ1-6; 8 positions match TRBD1. V shed 5 bases, J shed 6 bases, and the junction held 9 bases outside the gene matches. CDR1 GTSNPN and CDR2 SVGIG come from the germline V gene (reference sequence). The CDR3 has 15 residues. For the CDR3, the DNA is TGTGCCTGGGGGGGCACCGGGACAGGTAATTCACCCCTCCACTTT. Amino acid sequence: CAWGGTGTGNSPLHF. Drawing the rest from reference TRBV30 and TRBJ1-6, the complete variable domain is SQTIHQWPATLVQPVGSPLSLECTVEGTSNPNLYWYRQAAGRGLQLLFYSVGIGQISSEVPQNLSASRPQDRQFILSSKKLLLSDSGFYLCAWGGTGTGNSPLHFGNGTRLTVT.

The chain links TRBV6-5 to TRBJ1-5, with D maybe TRBD1 (6 bases). The CDR3 has 13 amino acids. Germline CDR1 reads MNHEY; CDR2 reads SVGAGI. Trimming removed 6 bases from V and 5 bases from J, with 11 bases in between. CDR3 sequence reads: CASSLTGYQPQHF. In DNA form, the CDR3 reads TGTGCCAGCAGCCTTACAGGGTATCAGCCCCAGCATTTT.

This clone showed up just once. The V gene is TRBV4-1, the J gene TRBJ2-3; D perhaps matches TRBD1 (5 bases). Germline V gene lookup returns CDR1 MGHRA and CDR2 YSYEKL. The CDR3 is 15 residues long. The V gene lost 1 base and the J gene lost 2 bases, with 10 bases spanning the gap. The CDR3 region is CASSQVNRHTDTQYF. The CDR3 nucleotides read TGCGCCAGCAGCCAAGTGAACAGGCACACAGATACGCAGTATTTT.

The CDR3 spells CASSLVRVNEQFF. CDR3 coding DNA: TGTGCCAGCAGCTTAGTTCGAGTCAATGAGCAGTTCTTC. This chain connects TRBV7-2 to TRBJ2-1; D uncertain. Germline V gene data show CDR1 as SGHTA and CDR2 as FQGNSA. With 1 base removed from V and 6 bases from J, the gap between germline ends came to 7 bases. This CDR3 is built from 13 residues.

This chain uses TRBV7-6 with TRBJ1-5; D gene unclear. CDR1 is SGHVS, CDR2 FNYEAQ, per germline. The length of the CDR3 is 12 residues. V dropped 5 bases and J dropped 7 bases, with 9 bases sitting between them. In DNA form, the CDR3 reads TGTGCCAGCAGCCCACTCCGGCAGCCCCAGCATTTT. Residues: CASSPLRQPQHF. Together with reference TRBV7-6 and TRBJ1-5, the CDR3 gives the full variable domain: GAGVSQSPRYKVTKRGQDVALRCDPISGHVSLYWYRQALGQGPEFLTYFNYEAQQDKSGLPNDRFSAERPEGSISTLTIQRTEQRDSAMYRCASSPLRQPQHFGDGTRLSIL.

The rearrangement links TRBV7-3 to TRBJ1-2; 12 bases map to TRBD1. The V gene's germline CDR1 is SGHTA and CDR2 FQGTGA. J lost 8 bases, V lost 6 bases, and 10 bases had no gene match. The CDR3 runs to 15 residues. CDR3 sequence: CASRPSGTGGGGYTF. Written as DNA, the CDR3 is TGTGCCAGCAGGCCTTCCGGGACAGGGGGCGGCGGCTACACCTTC.

V gene TRBV5-1 combines with J gene TRBJ2-7; weak D call: TRBD1 (7 bases). Trimming shortened V by 1 base and J by 5 bases, and 13 bases separated the two germline ends. This CDR3 comprises 14 residues. The germline V gene has CDR1 SGHRS and CDR2 YFSETQ. For the CDR3, the DNA is TGCGCCAGCAGCTTGATGGAGGGGGCGAACGAGCAGTACTTC. Encoded protein: CASSLMEGANEQYF.

V and J are TRBV2 and TRBJ2-1, with 7 nucleotides matching TRBD2. Germline-derived CDR1 and CDR2 are SNHLY and FYNNEI. This CDR3 comprises 13 residues. Trimming removed 9 bases from V and 1 base from J; junction bases left unmatched: 3. CDR3 nucleotides: TGTGCCAGTCTTAGCGGGTCCTACAATGAGCAGTTCTTC. Its protein product is CASLSGSYNEQFF.

The chain employs TRBV5-1 and TRBJ2-2, with TRBD2 matching over 12 bases. The ends lost 4 bases at V and 5 bases at J; junction bases unmatched: 6. There are 16 residues in the CDR3. The germline V gene has CDR1 SGHRS and CDR2 YFSETQ. The CDR3 reads CASSGPSGGATGELFF. Here the CDR3 DNA reads TGCGCCAGCAGCGGACCTAGCGGGGGGGCTACCGGGGAGCTGTTTTTT.

The CDR3 here is CASSISLEGHSNQPQHF. CDR3 nucleotide sequence: TGTGCCAGTAGTATCAGTTTAGAGGGTCATAGCAATCAGCCCCAGCATTTT. This chain connects TRBV19 to TRBJ1-5; D gene uncertain. V was shortened by 3 bases and J by 0 bases, with 15 bases between the two germline ends. CDR1 is LNHDA, CDR2 SQIVND, per germline (reference sequence). This CDR3 has 17 residues. Based on the CDR3 plus reference TRBV19 and TRBJ1-5, the full variable domain is DGGITQSPKYLFRKEGQNVTLSCEQNLNHDAMYWYRQDPGQGLRLIYYSQIVNDFQKGDIAEGYSVSREKKESFPLTVTSAQKNPTAFYLCASSISLEGHSNQPQHFGDGTRLSIL.

This clone was detected only once. The rearrangement uses TRBV19 and TRBJ2-7; TRBD1 might be the D (6 bases). The CDR3 contains 15 residues. The germline V gene has CDR1 LNHDA and CDR2 SQIVND (reference sequence). Deletions cut 5 bases from V and 4 bases from J, with 18 bases between. The CDR3 DNA reads as TGTGCCAGTAGTGATCGGCCAGGGGTAATTTACGAGCAGTACTTC. It encodes CASSDRPGVIYEQYF.

This clone was detected a few times. V and J are TRBV21-1 and TRBJ1-5; the D call of TRBD1 is as the table states it, not checked on the DNA. TRBV21-1 is marked as a pseudogene. This CDR3 spans 15 amino acids. This chain's CDR3 is CASSNAGQGNQPQHF. As DNA, the CDR3 is TGTGCCAGCAGCAACGCTGGGCAGGGAAATCAGCCCCAGCATTTT.

The J gene is TRBJ2-1, the V gene TRBV27; 11 positions agree with TRBD2. The CDR3 has 14 residues. Per the germline V gene, CDR1 is MNHEY and CDR2 is SMNVEV (reference sequence). The V segment lost 3 bases and the J segment 5 bases; nucleotides outside the gene matches: 0. This CDR3 reads CASSLTSGNNEQFF. CDR3 in DNA: TGTGCCAGCAGTTTGACTAGCGGGAACAATGAGCAGTTCTTC.